One sample yielded the 6 T cell receptor beta chains listed below, sequenced in a study of blood T cell repertoires in COVID-19. Libraries were prepared by immunoSEQ multiplex PCR; TCRdb keeps only in-frame clonotypes and omits some of them. The table has around 120,000 clones, 90% seen once; the top ten hold approximately 5%. Sequences were obtained from peripheral blood. Source of these receptors: a man between 60 and 75 years old with COVID-19, enrolled during active disease.

V and J are TRBV3-1 (or the pseudogene TRBV3-2) and TRBJ2-1, with 10 nucleotides matching TRBD2. Germline loops: CDR1 LGHDT, CDR2 YNNKEL (reference sequence). CDR3 size: 17 residues. V lost 4 bases and J lost 0; bases outside the gene matches: 6. CDR3 protein: CASSPRASGSSYNEQFF. The CDR3 bases are TGTGCCAGCAGCCCAAGGGCTAGCGGGAGCTCCTACAATGAGCAGTTCTTC.

The rearrangement links TRBV9 to TRBJ2-5; 9 nucleotides line up with TRBD1. V lost 7 bases to trimming and J lost 5 bases; unmatched junction nucleotides: 12. The germline CDR1 and CDR2 sequences are SGDLS and YYNGEE. The length of the CDR3 is 15 residues. The CDR3 reads CASGQGRAGGETQYF. DNA of the CDR3: TGTGCCAGCGGACAGGGGAGGGCCGGTGGGGAGACCCAGTACTTC.

Within the sample, this clone is medium-sized. The chain joins TRBV15 to TRBJ1-1; D remains ambiguous. V lost 6 bases, J lost 0 bases, and 11 bases lay in between. This CDR3 has 14 residues. Germline assignment: CDR1 LNHNV and CDR2 YYDKDF (reference sequence). The CDR3 sequence: CATRSIQLNTEAFF. In DNA, the CDR3 is TGTGCCACCAGGAGTATACAGCTGAACACTGAAGCTTTCTTT. Filled out from reference TRBV15 and TRBJ1-1, the complete variable domain reads DAMVIQNPRYQVTQFGKPVTLSCSQTLNHNVMYWYQQKSSQAPKLLFHYYDKDFNNEADTPDNFQSRRPNTSFCFLDIRSPGLGDTAMYLCATRSIQLNTEAFFGQGTRLTVV.

This clone showed up just once. This sequence joins TRBV5-5 and TRBJ2-1, with D tentatively TRBD1 (6 bases). V lost 2 bases, J lost 4 bases, and 10 bases lay in between. The CDR3 sequence is 14 residues long. The V gene's germline CDR1 is SGHKS and CDR2 YYEKEE (reference sequence). DNA for the CDR3: TGTGCCAGCAGCTTCCGGGACAATTACAATGAGCAGTTCTTC. Translating it yields CASSFRDNYNEQFF.

The chain combines TRBV11-3 with TRBJ2-1, with TRBD2 matching over 9 bases. CDR1 SGHNT and CDR2 YENEEA come from the germline V gene. V shed 5 bases, J shed 7 bases, and the junction held 9 bases outside the gene matches. The CDR3 is 15 residues long. The CDR3 DNA sequence: TGTGCCAGCAGCGAGGTAGCGGGAGATATGAATGAGCAGTTCTTC. This sequence encodes CASSEVAGDMNEQFF. Using reference TRBV11-3 and TRBJ2-1 for the parts outside the CDR3, the full variable domain is EAGVVQSPRYKIIEKKQPVAFWCNPISGHNTLYWYLQNLGQGPELLIRYENEEAVDDSQLPKDRFSAERLKGVDSTLKIQPAELGDSAVYLCASSEVAGDMNEQFFGPGTRLTVL.

The V gene is TRBV5-1, the J gene TRBJ2-3; 8 bases line up with TRBD2. CDR1 is SGHRS, CDR2 YFSETQ, per germline. The length of the CDR3 is 16 residues. The trim removed 2 bases at V and 4 bases at J, leaving 9 bases unmatched. This CDR3 reads CASSLLAVGGADTQYF. Written as DNA, the CDR3 is TGCGCCAGCAGCTTACTAGCGGTCGGTGGCGCAGATACGCAGTATTTT.